Below, 22 T cell receptor beta chains from the same sample are listed, as sequenced in a study of blood T cell repertoires in COVID-19. The table came from immunoSEQ multiplex PCR; TCRdb's copy has only in-frame clones and leaves some out. The table records fewer than 250,000 clones, about 83% of them present only once. Sequencing was performed on peripheral blood. The origin of the receptors is a human donor in a cohort sampled during active COVID-19.

This chain uses TRBV2 with TRBJ2-1; D not resolved. This CDR3 contains 12 residues. CDR1 SNHLY and CDR2 FYNNEI come from the germline V gene. The V and J ends lost 7 bases and 3 bases respectively, with 7 bases between them. DNA for the CDR3: TGTGCCAGCAACCAGAACTACAATGAGCAGTTCTTC. Translating it yields CASNQNYNEQFF.

This sequence joins TRBV12-3 or TRBV12-4 and TRBJ2-2, with D perhaps TRBD2 (5 bases). There are 12 residues in the CDR3. The V end was cut by 0 bases, the J end by 13 bases, with 9 bases between. The CDR3 nucleotides are TGTGCCAGCAGTTTAGCGTCCCGGGGGCTGTTTTTT. Translating gives CASSLASRGLFF.

V and J are TRBV5-1 and TRBJ2-7; a possible D gene is TRBD1 (6 bases). Trimming pared 1 base from V and 7 bases from J, leaving 18 bases between. Germline CDR1 reads SGHRS; CDR2 reads YFSETQ. The CDR3 loop spans 15 amino acids. The CDR3: CASSLSQGPRSEQYF. Here the CDR3 DNA reads TGCGCCAGCAGCTTGAGCCAGGGGCCAAGATCGGAGCAGTACTTC.

The chain is built from TRBV5-1 and TRBJ1-5; no clear D. Germline V CDR1 and CDR2: SGHRS, YFSETQ. V dropped 0 bases and J dropped 1 base, with 8 bases sitting between them. The CDR3 has 15 amino acids. The CDR3 sequence: CASSLGAGSNQPQHF. The DNA of the CDR3 is TGCGCCAGCAGCTTGGGAGCAGGCAGCAATCAGCCCCAGCATTTT.

The J gene is TRBJ2-7, the V gene TRBV28; no clear D gene. The CDR3 is made up of 13 amino acids. In germline, CDR1 is MDHEN, CDR2 SYDVKM. Deletions cut 6 bases from V and 4 bases from J, with 13 bases between. The CDR3 sequence: CASSRTPEYEQYF. In nucleotides, the CDR3 is TGTGCCAGCAGCCGAACCCCCGAGTACGAGCAGTACTTC.

V is TRBV19 and J is TRBJ2-7, with 10 bases matching TRBD1. The V gene end was trimmed by 9 bases and the J gene end by 5 bases; junction bases not matched to a gene: 13. The CDR3 length is 15 residues. Germline V CDR1 and CDR2: LNHDA, SQIVND (reference sequence). The CDR3 DNA reads TGTGCCAGCGGAACGGCGGGACAGGGGTCCCACGAGCAGTACTTC. Protein sequence: CASGTAGQGSHEQYF.

The chain employs TRBV12-5 and TRBJ2-1; 7 nucleotides agree with TRBD2. The CDR3 contains 12 residues. The V segment lost 6 bases and the J segment 7 bases; nucleotides outside the gene matches: 3. Germline CDR1 is LGHNT and CDR2 is FRNRAP. CDR3 sequence: CASGRRGNEQFF. The CDR3 region has the DNA TGTGCTAGTGGCCGGCGGGGGAATGAGCAGTTCTTC.

The J gene is TRBJ2-3, the V gene TRBV9; D is undetermined. V was shortened by 4 bases and J by 8 bases, with 11 bases between the two germline ends. Germline-derived CDR1 and CDR2 are SGDLS and YYNGEE. There are 12 residues in the CDR3. This chain's CDR3 is CASSPLGRTQYF. CDR3 nucleotides: TGTGCCAGCAGCCCCCTAGGCCGTACGCAGTATTTT. The variable domain in full, completed from reference TRBV9 and TRBJ2-3, reads DSGVTQTPKHLITATGQRVTLRCSPRSGDLSVYWYQQSLDQGLQFLIQYYNGEERAKGNILERFSAQQFPDLHSELNLSSLELGDSALYFCASSPLGRTQYFGPGTRLTVL.

The genes are TRBV5-4 and TRBJ2-3; TRBD1 agrees at 8 bases. Trimming took 2 bases from V and 4 from J; bases not matched to a gene: 6. The CDR3 extends over 15 amino acids. Per germline, CDR1 SGHNT and CDR2 YYREEE (reference sequence). The CDR3: CASSLGQGPADTQYF. CDR3 coding DNA: TGTGCCAGCAGCTTAGGACAGGGCCCCGCAGATACGCAGTATTTT.

This clone was found once. The V and J genes are TRBV24-1 and TRBJ1-2; TRBD1 matches 8 bases. This CDR3 spans 14 amino acids. From germline, CDR1 is KGHDR and CDR2 SFDVKD. With V trimmed by 7 bases and J by 7 bases, 10 bases remained unmatched. The DNA of the CDR3 is TGTGCCACCAGCCAAAGCACAGGGGGAGGTGGCTACACCTTC. Protein: CATSQSTGGGGYTF.

V is TRBV10-1 and J is TRBJ2-5, with D tentatively TRBD2 (6 bases). Germline loops: CDR1 WNHNN, CDR2 SYGVQD (reference sequence). CDR3 length: 15 amino acids. V lost 8 bases and J 2 bases, leaving 18 bases between the germline ends. The CDR3 DNA follows: TGCGCCAGCCGCGGACTATACGGTTCACAAGAGACCCAGTACTTC. As protein: CASRGLYGSQETQYF.

The chain has TRBV18 and TRBJ2-1; 7 nucleotides line up with TRBD2. Unmatched junction bases numbered 6, after V lost 0 bases and J lost 7 bases. Germline CDR1 and CDR2: KGHSH and LQKENI. CDR3 length equals 15 residues. The CDR3 nucleotides are TGTGCCAGCTCACCACCGGCGGGAGCGGGTAATGAGCAGTTCTTC. Translating it yields CASSPPAGAGNEQFF.

This clone was seen only a few times. J is TRBJ2-1 and V is TRBV18, with 9 bases fitting TRBD2. Germline CDR1 is KGHSH and CDR2 is LQKENI. This CDR3 has 17 amino acids. The V gene end was trimmed by 2 bases and the J gene end by 7 bases; junction bases not matched to a gene: 12. The DNA of the CDR3 is TGTGCCAGCTCACCATCTACTAGCGGGCGGTTTATGAATGAGCAGTTCTTC. It encodes CASSPSTSGRFMNEQFF.

Only a few counts were recorded for this clone. This rearrangement joins TRBV5-4 to TRBJ1-2; 9 bases are shared with TRBD1. This CDR3 has 14 amino acids. Germline V lookup: CDR1 SGHNT, CDR2 YYREEE (reference sequence). Trimming at V came to 4 bases and at J to 7 bases, leaving 8 bases not matched to a gene. CDR3 loop: CASSDRTGDGGYTF. CDR3 nucleotide sequence: TGTGCCAGCAGCGACCGGACAGGGGACGGTGGCTACACCTTC. Combining the CDR3 with reference TRBV5-4 and TRBJ1-2 gives the whole variable domain ETGVTQSPTHLIKTRGQQVTLRCSSQSGHNTVSWYQQALGQGPQFIFQYYREEENGRGNFPPRFSGLQFPNYSSELNVNALELDDSALYLCASSDRTGDGGYTFGSGTRLTVV.

In this sample, this clone turned up many times. The chain combines TRBV3-1 (or the pseudogene TRBV3-2) with TRBJ2-3, with 7 bases matching TRBD2. Germline lookup yields CDR1 LGHDT and CDR2 YNNKEL (reference sequence). V shed 2 bases and J 1 base; nucleotides not matched to a gene: 0. This CDR3 has 14 residues. The CDR3 loop is CASSQSGGTDTQYF. The DNA of the CDR3 is TGTGCCAGCAGCCAAAGCGGGGGCACAGATACGCAGTATTTT.

J is TRBJ2-7 and V is TRBV19; D is perhaps TRBD1 (5 bases). Germline assignment: CDR1 LNHDA and CDR2 SQIVND (reference sequence). Deletions cut 0 bases from V and 5 bases from J, with 8 bases between. The CDR3 has 13 residues. The CDR3 nucleotides are TGTGCCAGTAGTATAGACAGGGCCAACGAGCAGTACTTC. Protein product: CASSIDRANEQYF.

This chain joins TRBV29-1 and TRBJ2-7, with D possibly being TRBD1 (6 bases). The CDR3 runs 13 residues. In germline, CDR1 is SQVTM, CDR2 ANQGSEA. V shed 6 bases and J shed 5 bases, with 17 bases lying between them. CDR3 bases: TGCAGCGTACGAGCAGGGGTTAGGAACGAGCAGTACTTC. Translated, it gives CSVRAGVRNEQYF.

V is TRBV19 and J is TRBJ1-4; TRBD1 is a possible D gene (6 bases). The CDR3 is 15 residues long. Germline V gene sequence: CDR1 LNHDA, CDR2 SQIVND (reference sequence). V dropped 10 bases and J dropped 3 bases, with 18 bases sitting between them. The CDR3 region is CATRDTTLANEKLFF. The DNA for the CDR3 is TGTGCCACCCGGGACACTACCTTAGCTAATGAAAAACTGTTTTTT.

J is TRBJ2-5 and V is TRBV9, with TRBD1 matching over 10 bases. The V gene's germline CDR1 is SGDLS and CDR2 YYNGEE. Germline trimming cut 2 bases from V and 5 bases from J; bases unmatched to any gene: 6. The CDR3 totals 15 residues. The CDR3 DNA reads as TGTGCCAGCAGCGTCGGACAGGGGGTTGGGGAGACCCAGTACTTC. It is translated as CASSVGQGVGETQYF.

This chain links TRBV6-6 with TRBJ1-2, with a weak D call TRBD1 (6 bases). The CDR3 covers 13 residues. Germline V gene lookup returns CDR1 MNHNY and CDR2 SVGAGI (reference sequence). V was cut by 7 bases and J by 8 bases, with 17 bases left in between. The CDR3 here is CASKGGAPGGYTF. CDR3 DNA sequence: TGTGCCAGCAAGGGGGGGGCCCCTGGGGGCTACACCTTC.

This clone has just one count. This chain uses TRBV5-4 with TRBJ1-1, with no clear D. The CDR3 is made up of 14 amino acids. V dropped 2 bases and J dropped 4 bases, with 12 bases sitting between them. Germline CDR1 reads SGHNT; CDR2 reads YYREEE (reference sequence). This chain's CDR3 is CASSFVEGGTEAFF. CDR3 bases: TGTGCCAGCAGCTTTGTTGAGGGAGGCACTGAAGCTTTCTTT.

The chain uses TRBV7-9 and TRBJ1-1; 8 bases line up with TRBD1. The germline V gene has CDR1 SEHNR and CDR2 FQNEAQ (reference sequence). The CDR3 has 16 residues. The V gene end was trimmed by 5 bases and the J gene end by 4 bases; junction bases not matched to a gene: 12. The CDR3 loop is CASSVGQGAEGTEAFF. DNA for the CDR3: TGTGCCAGCAGCGTTGGGCAGGGGGCAGAAGGCACTGAAGCTTTCTTT.